This T cell receptor (beta chain) comes out of a study of shared clonotypes between healthy human individuals. Study overall: The plates for each donor numbered three CD4 naive, three CD4 memory, two CD8 naive and one CD8 memory.

The authors' processing: There were no quality scores in the junction-only immunoSEQ sequences, so filtering differed. TCRdb's copy holds only in-frame clones and misses some; the assay was immunoSEQ multiplex PCR. V, J and clone size are taken as reported in that table, and D and trimming were inferred from the DNA itself. The sample lists some 2.3 million clones, approximately 95% occurring once. Concerning this clone: The target antigen is unknown.

The study's findings and limits: Clonotypes that were shared across a few donors made up about 4.5% of naive CD4 clonotypes. Generally, estimated richness proved larger in naive subsets than it did in memory subsets.

The sequence derives from a man aged 18 to 35 in good health. Some clones in this sample may be carry-over from other donors' samples. Material for sequencing was naive CD4+ T cells from PBMCs. The subset denotes: CD45RA+ positively selected.

The CDR3 bases are TGTGCCAGCAGGGGAGAATCAGGACCCCAGCATTTT. This encodes CASRGESGPQHF. The gene calls are TRBV6-1 and TRBJ1-5; D gene uncertain. V lost 6 bases and J lost 10, with 13 bases in between. The CDR3 totals 12 residues. From germline, CDR1 is MNHNS and CDR2 SASEGT.